The following is a T cell receptor (beta chain) sequence with its context. No cognate antigen has been identified for it. Within one base of it there is no much larger clone, and no base qualities were kept. The CDR3 goes from the cysteine to the phenylalanine over 15 residues. The retained sequence is limited to the CDR3, 45 bases, with the frame set at the first base. Based on the germline V gene (reference sequence), the CDR1 and CDR2 sequences are MNHEY and SMNVEV. The junction carries 14 bases between V and J, which are trimmed by 2 bases and 7 bases respectively. This entry is derived from a study of lymphopenia after photon versus proton radiotherapy (dated by TCRdb to between 2018 and 2020). Background on the whole study: The study compared the immunological effects of photon versus proton radiation therapy in patients with gastrointestinal tumors who developed high-grade lymphopenia. A cohort of around 20 patients with gastrointestinal tumors who received either photon or proton therapy and subsequently developed lymphopenia was included. The study aimed to characterize how the two radiation modalities differ in their impact on the immune system. Study-level results and caveats: The survival association was assessed only in patients who died, and the authors presented better survival with proton therapy as a possibility rather than a demonstrated result. Across the cohort, an inverse correlation was found between a larger post-nadir drop in TCR diversity and overall survival time among patients who died. Relative stability during treatment was observed in proton-treated patients, whereas loss of naive T cells and TCR diversity and gain of effector/memory populations were observed in photon-treated patients. Once the lymphocyte count had reached its nadir, the repertoires of photon-treated patients showed oligoclonal expansion, particularly of CD8+ Temra cells, and this expansion drove the decline in diversity.

Library preparation was by the immunoSEQ multiplex PCR assay. Deep sequencing of rearranged TCR beta loci, alongside multiparametric flow cytometry, was used to profile T cell repertoires. The table comes from immuneACCESS by way of TCRdb, which keeps in-frame sequences with V and J called. Part of the clones is missing from these tables; in studies checked, under half for an unresolved V gene and the rest for unknown reasons. Counted in this sample were 150,000 to 200,000 clones; roughly nine tenths of them appeared once. About 4.3% of the sample goes to the ten largest clones. The sequence came from a man in his fifties or sixties with gastric cancer. This chain joins TRBV27 to TRBJ2-2, and perhaps TRBD1 as D gene, on 5 matching bases. The specimen was peripheral blood, collected from a patient treated with photon-based radiotherapy. This receptor has the CDR3 CASSLPPGLNGELFF. The DNA sequence is TGTGCCAGCAGTTTACCGCCAGGGTTGAACGGGGAGCTGTTTTTT.